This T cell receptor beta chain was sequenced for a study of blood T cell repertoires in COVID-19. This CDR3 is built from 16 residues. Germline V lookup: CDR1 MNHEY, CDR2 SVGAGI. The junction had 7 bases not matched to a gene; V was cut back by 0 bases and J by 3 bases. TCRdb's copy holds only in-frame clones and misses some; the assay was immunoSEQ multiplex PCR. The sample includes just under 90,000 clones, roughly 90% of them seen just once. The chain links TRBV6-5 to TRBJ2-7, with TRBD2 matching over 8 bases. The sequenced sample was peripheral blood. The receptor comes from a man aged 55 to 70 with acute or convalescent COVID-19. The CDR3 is CASSYSVAGGGYEQYF. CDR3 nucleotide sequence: TGTGCCAGCAGTTACTCGGTGGCGGGGGGCGGCTACGAGCAGTACTTC.